One and the same sample provided the 10 T cell receptor beta chains below, sequenced in a study of cytomegalovirus exposure and HLA in healthy donors. This table comes from immunoSEQ multiplex PCR, and its TCRdb copy is limited to in-frame clones, with some not included. The sample records roughly 150,000 clones, roughly 80% being singletons. Input material: PBMCs. These receptors were obtained from a young man in good health and CMV-seropositive.

The rearrangement links TRBV28 to TRBJ1-3, with a weak D call TRBD1 (6 bases). Germline CDR1 reads MDHEN; CDR2 reads SYDVKM. The CDR3 has 14 residues. Trimming removed 5 bases at V and 2 bases at J, with 10 bases between. The DNA of the CDR3 is TGTGCCAGCAGTCACTACAGGGCTGGAAACACCATATATTTT. This codes for CASSHYRAGNTIYF.

V usage is TRBV18 and J usage is TRBJ1-3, with TRBD1 as a possible D gene (5 bases). This CDR3 has 15 residues. Germline CDR1 and CDR2: KGHSH and LQKENI. V was trimmed by 0 bases and J by 1 base, leaving 7 bases between them. CDR3 coding DNA: TGTGCCAGCTCACCACCGGGGCAGTCTGGAAACACCATATATTTT. It encodes CASSPPGQSGNTIYF. The complete variable domain, with remaining parts taken from reference TRBV18 and TRBJ1-3, reads NAGVMQNPRHLVRRRGQEARLRCSPMKGHSHVYWYRQLPEEGLKFMVYLQKENIIDESGMPKERFSAEFPKEGPSILRIQQVVRGDSAAYFCASSPPGQSGNTIYFGEGSWLTVV.

The CDR3 sequence: CASSTSSGEQETQYF. The CDR3 DNA is TGCGCCAGCAGCACCTCTAGCGGAGAACAAGAGACCCAGTACTTC. The J gene is TRBJ2-5, the V gene TRBV5-1; 7 bases match TRBD2. Germline assignment: CDR1 SGHRS and CDR2 YFSETQ. The CDR3 length is 15 residues. J was trimmed by 2 bases and V by 4 bases; bases with no gene match: 8.

The chain is built from TRBV5-4 and TRBJ2-7, with 13 bases identical to TRBD2. The CDR3 sequence is 18 residues long. Germline V gene lookup returns CDR1 SGHNT and CDR2 YYREEE (reference sequence). V shed 2 bases and J 6 bases; nucleotides not matched to a gene: 14. CDR3 amino acids: CASSLGTLGLAGVGEQYF. The CDR3 coding sequence is TGTGCCAGCAGCTTAGGGACACTAGGACTAGCGGGAGTGGGCGAGCAGTACTTC.

The chain combines TRBV11-3 with TRBJ2-1; 9 nucleotides line up with TRBD2. CDR3 length: 14 amino acids. Germline trimming cut 3 bases from V and 9 bases from J; bases unmatched to any gene: 6. Germline V CDR1 and CDR2: SGHNT, YENEEA. The CDR3 loop reads CASSFSGRYSEQFF. CDR3 DNA sequence: TGTGCCAGCAGCTTTAGCGGGAGATATAGTGAGCAGTTCTTC.

The rearrangement links TRBV5-1 to TRBJ2-3; no reliable D call. V was clipped by 0 bases and J by 0 bases, with 5 bases between them. Germline assignment: CDR1 SGHRS and CDR2 YFSETQ. The CDR3 consists of 14 residues. CDR3: CASSLDGSTDTQYF. CDR3 nucleotides: TGCGCCAGCAGCTTGGACGGGAGCACAGATACGCAGTATTTT.

This clone occurred a few times. The chain carries TRBV28 and TRBJ2-7; 12 bases line up with TRBD2. The CDR3 totals 15 residues. Germline CDR1 is MDHEN and CDR2 is SYDVKM. Losses at the gene ends were 5 bases for V and 5 bases for J; bases not matched to a gene: 7. The CDR3 here is CASSPPRLAGDEQYF. The DNA for the CDR3 is TGTGCCAGCAGTCCCCCTCGACTAGCGGGAGACGAGCAGTACTTC.

The chain links TRBV28 to TRBJ2-7; possibly TRBD1 for D (5 bases). The germline V gene encodes CDR1 MDHEN and CDR2 SYDVKM. CDR3 size: 14 residues. Trimming took 8 bases from V and 6 from J, leaving 20 bases between them. The CDR3 region is CASARQSRTVEQYF. The DNA for the CDR3 is TGTGCCAGCGCCCGACAGTCCCGAACGGTCGAGCAGTACTTC.

This clone was observed a single time. The rearrangement uses TRBV27 and TRBJ1-6; maybe TRBD1 (6 bases). The CDR3 runs 16 residues. From germline, CDR1 is MNHEY and CDR2 SMNVEV (reference sequence). The V and J ends lost 2 bases and 0 bases respectively, with 8 bases between them. This chain's CDR3 is CASSLVDSSYNSPLHF. The CDR3 DNA sequence: TGTGCCAGCAGTTTAGTGGACAGCTCCTATAATTCACCCCTCCACTTT.

The chain combines TRBV4-1 with TRBJ2-7; TRBD2 matches 11 bases. The CDR3 runs 15 residues. V trimming: 4 bases; J trimming: 0 bases; junction bases outside the gene matches: 2. Germline V CDR1 and CDR2: MGHRA, YSYEKL. The DNA for the CDR3 is TGCGCCAGCAGCCCACTAGCGGGAGCCTCCTACGAGCAGTACTTC. Encoded protein: CASSPLAGASYEQYF.